The 30 T cell receptor beta chains listed next were all sequenced from one sample in a study of blood T cells in healthy people across ages. A sample-barcoded 5' primer and a J-beta primer mix were used in a second PCR of about 7 to 12 cycles. TCRdb used MiXCR to reprocess the 5' RACE reads, holding one entry per CDR3 protein. The table records some 670,000 distinct CDR3 sequences, approximately 52% of them present only once. The sample comprised blood. The source is a woman of 80 years or more in good health.

This clonotype was counted many times. The chain combines TRBV7-9 with TRBJ2-7; TRBD2 is a possible D gene (6 bases). The CDR3 runs to 14 residues. V shed 2 bases and J shed 1 base, with 9 bases lying between them. Germline-derived CDR1 and CDR2 are SEHNR and FQNEAQ (reference sequence). DNA for the CDR3: TGTGCCAGCAGCTTAACTAGCATATCCTACGAGCAGTACTTC. Encoded protein: CASSLTSISYEQYF.

As concerns this clonotype: This may stem from a read error, because a much larger clone lies one nucleotide away. The rearrangement joins TRBV2 to TRBJ2-1; tentative D call: TRBD2 (6 bases). Trimming shortened V by 8 bases and J by 7 bases, and 18 bases separated the two germline ends. Germline V gives CDR1 SNHLY, CDR2 FYNNEI. The CDR3 sequence is 14 residues long. CDR3 nucleotides: TGTGCCAGCCTGAAGGCCGGGACTTCAAATGAGCAGTTCTTC. Translated, it gives CASLKAGTSNEQFF.

This clonotype turned up a few times. V is TRBV30 and J is TRBJ1-2, with D perhaps matching TRBD1 (6 bases). The V gene's germline CDR1 is GTSNPN and CDR2 SVGIG (reference sequence). The V end was cut by 2 bases, the J end by 4 bases, with 17 bases between. This CDR3 comprises 15 residues. The CDR3 DNA reads TGTGCCTGGAGTTTGGACAGAATCCCTCGCTATGGCTACACCTTC. This codes for CAWSLDRIPRYGYTF.

The chain employs TRBV7-3 and TRBJ1-1; tentatively, D is TRBD1 (6 bases). The length of the CDR3 is 14 residues. Germline V gives CDR1 SGHTA, CDR2 FQGTGA. V was pared by 5 bases and J by 2 bases, with 12 bases between. CDR3: CASSLRQDNTEAFF. CDR3 nucleotide sequence: TGTGCCAGCAGCCTACGACAGGACAACACTGAAGCTTTCTTT.

This clonotype has ten or more counts. The rearrangement uses TRBV28 and TRBJ2-3; TRBD1 or TRBD2 may be the D gene (5 bases each). The CDR3 is 13 amino acids. Trimming removed 9 bases from V and 0 bases from J, with 10 bases in between. Germline V lookup: CDR1 MDHEN, CDR2 SYDVKM. The CDR3 reads CASRGPSTDTQYF. The CDR3, as DNA: TGTGCCAGTAGGGGACCTAGCACAGATACGCAGTATTTT. The variable domain in full, with the rest retrieved from reference TRBV28 and TRBJ2-3, is DVKVTQSSRYLVKRTGEKVFLECVQDMDHENMFWYRQDPGLGLRLIYFSYDVKMKEKGDIPEGYSVSREKKERFSLILESASTNQTSMYLCASRGPSTDTQYFGPGTRLTVL.

J is TRBJ2-1 and V is TRBV29-1; D perhaps matches TRBD2 (6 bases). Germline V lookup: CDR1 SQVTM, CDR2 ANQGSEA. The V gene lost 0 bases and the J gene lost 9 bases, with 18 bases spanning the gap. The CDR3 totals 15 residues. CDR3 sequence (DNA): TGCAGCGTTGAAGATAGCGGCGGGATAGGCGGTGAGCAGTTCTTC. It encodes CSVEDSGGIGGEQFF.

The sample holds a few counts of this clonotype. The junction departs from the called germline gene at one end, perhaps through a read error. The chain employs TRBV10-3 and TRBJ2-3; a possible D gene is TRBD2 (6 bases). The CDR3 is 16 amino acids. Germline V gives CDR1 ENHRY, CDR2 SYGVKD. The CDR3 DNA reads TGTGCCATCAGTGGACCGGGACTGCGCAGCACAGATAGGCAGTATTTT. Translated: CAISGPGLRSTDRQYF.

The CDR3 nucleotides read TGTGCCAGCAGCCCAGGAAGGGACGGGAAAACAAAAGAGACCCAGTACTTC. Protein sequence: CASSPGRDGKTKETQYF. The rearrangement uses TRBV7-9 and TRBJ2-5; D may match TRBD1 or TRBD2 (5 bases each). CDR3 length equals 17 residues. Germline V lookup: CDR1 SEHNR, CDR2 FQNEAQ (reference sequence). The germline V and J ends were trimmed by 5 bases and 3 bases, with 22 bases remaining between them. The entire variable domain, with the rest obtained from reference TRBV7-9 and TRBJ2-5, is as follows: DTGVSQNPRHKITKRGQNVTFRCDPISEHNRLYWYRQTLGQGPEFLTYFQNEAQLEKSRLLSDRFSAERPKGSFSTLEIQRTEQGDSAMYLCASSPGRDGKTKETQYFGPGTRLLVL.

V gene TRBV20-1 combines with J gene TRBJ2-5, with D possibly being TRBD2 (6 bases). Per germline, CDR1 DFQATT and CDR2 SNEGSKA (reference sequence). Between the trimmed V and J ends, which lost 0 bases and 13 bases, there was a span of 18 bases. The CDR3 length is 13 residues. CDR3 bases: TGCAGTGCTAGAGATAGTGGGACTCGCGAGCGGTACTTC. It translates to CSARDSGTRERYF.

The chain combines TRBV2 with TRBJ1-5; D remains unclear. CDR3 length equals 17 residues. The V and J ends lost 3 bases and 3 bases respectively, with 18 bases between them. Germline-derived CDR1 and CDR2 are SNHLY and FYNNEI. CDR3 DNA sequence: TGTGCCAGCAGTGACGGTGGAGGCGGGCTCCTCAATCAGCCCCAGCATTTT. Protein sequence: CASSDGGGGLLNQPQHF.

The V gene is TRBV7-2, the J gene TRBJ2-1; 7 bases match TRBD1. In germline, CDR1 is SGHTA, CDR2 FQGNSA. The CDR3 runs to 12 residues. Losses at the gene ends were 2 bases for V and 13 bases for J; bases not matched to a gene: 5. CDR3 protein: CASSLLRTGQFF. DNA for the CDR3: TGTGCCAGCAGCTTATTAAGGACAGGCCAGTTCTTC. Together with reference TRBV7-2 and TRBJ2-1, the CDR3 gives the full variable domain: GAGVSQSPSNKVTEKGKDVELRCDPISGHTALYWYRQSLGQGLEFLIYFQGNSAPDKSGLPSDRFSAERTGGSVSTLTIQRTQQEDSAVYLCASSLLRTGQFFGPGTRLTVL.

The rearrangement uses TRBV20-1 and TRBJ2-7, with 7 bases aligning to TRBD1. Germline loops: CDR1 DFQATT, CDR2 SNEGSKA (reference sequence). The length of the CDR3 is 14 residues. Unmatched junction bases numbered 20, after V lost 6 bases and J lost 12 bases. The CDR3 bases are TGCAGTGCCATTGACAGGGTTGGCTTTTACGGGCGGTACTTC. Its protein product is CSAIDRVGFYGRYF.

V usage is TRBV6-2 or TRBV6-3 and J usage is TRBJ2-2, with 7 bases fitting TRBD1. Losses at the gene ends were 5 bases for V and 6 bases for J; bases not matched to a gene: 6. The CDR3 has 14 residues. Germline V gives CDR1 MNHEY, CDR2 SVGEGT. DNA for the CDR3: TGTGCCAGCAGTAGCCGACAGGGACCCGGGGAGCTGTTTTTT. This sequence encodes CASSSRQGPGELFF.

This clonotype was seen once. The chain carries TRBV4-3 and TRBJ2-7; TRBD1 or TRBD2 may be the D gene (5 bases each). Trimming took off 1 base at V and 2 bases at J, with 12 bases between the two ends. This CDR3 has 15 amino acids. CDR1 and CDR2 from the germline V gene are LGHNA and YSLEER. The CDR3 loop reads CASSQVWQGAYEQYF. CDR3 DNA sequence: TGCGCCAGCAGCCAAGTATGGCAGGGAGCCTACGAGCAGTACTTC.

This clonotype has ten or more counts. V gene TRBV7-2 combines with J gene TRBJ2-3, with 9 nucleotides matching TRBD2. After removal of 5 bases from V and 2 bases from J, the junction contained 5 bases not matched to a gene. Germline loops: CDR1 SGHTA, CDR2 FQGNSA. There are 15 residues in the CDR3. For the CDR3, the DNA is TGTGCCAGCAGCAACCAGCGGGGGGCCACAGATACGCAGTATTTT. Amino acid sequence: CASSNQRGATDTQYF. Using reference TRBV7-2 and TRBJ2-3 for the parts outside the CDR3, the full variable domain is GAGVSQSPSNKVTEKGKDVELRCDPISGHTALYWYRQSLGQGLEFLIYFQGNSAPDKSGLPSDRFSAERTGGSVSTLTIQRTQQEDSAVYLCASSNQRGATDTQYFGPGTRLTVL.

With respect to this clonotype: Compared with germline, one end of the junction differs, possibly owing to a read error. In DNA form, the CDR3 reads TGTGCCGGCAGCCATCGAATCGACAGGGGAGGAAGCTATGGCTACACCTTC. This sequence encodes CAGSHRIDRGGSYGYTF. The chain is built from TRBV7-2 and TRBJ1-2, with 8 bases lining up with TRBD1. From germline, CDR1 is SGHTA and CDR2 FQGNSA. The CDR3 length is 17 residues.

The gene calls are TRBV6-5 and TRBJ2-3, with TRBD2 matching 10 bases. The CDR3 sequence is 16 residues long. Germline CDR1 reads MNHEY; CDR2 reads SVGAGI. The V gene end was trimmed by 2 bases and the J gene end by 3 bases; junction bases not matched to a gene: 5. CDR3 sequence: CASSYGAGGDTDTQYF. The CDR3 DNA is TGTGCCAGCAGTTACGGAGCGGGGGGGGATACAGATACGCAGTATTTT.

This clonotype occurred many times. V usage is TRBV20-1 and J usage is TRBJ1-2; 9 positions agree with TRBD1. Germline V CDR1 and CDR2: DFQATT, SNEGSKA (reference sequence). J was trimmed by 4 bases and V by 0 bases; bases with no gene match: 6. This CDR3 spans 15 amino acids. CDR3 DNA sequence: TGCAGTGCTAGAGATCCGACAGGGGGTACCTATGGCTACACCTTC. It specifies CSARDPTGGTYGYTF.

This clonotype came up many times. The rearrangement uses TRBV9 and TRBJ2-7; D is ambiguous. Germline V gene sequence: CDR1 SGDLS, CDR2 YYNGEE. CDR3 length equals 15 residues. Trimming stripped 0 bases from V and 4 bases from J, with 14 bases between. The CDR3 region is CASSVGYGSTYEQYF. The DNA for the CDR3 is TGTGCCAGCAGCGTAGGTTACGGCAGCACGTACGAGCAGTACTTC.

The chain is built from TRBV5-1 and TRBJ2-5; D is perhaps TRBD1 or TRBD2 (6 bases each). The CDR3 is 14 amino acids. Deletions cut 4 bases from V and 10 bases from J, with 20 bases between. Germline CDR1 is SGHRS and CDR2 is YFSETQ. The CDR3 is CASSGRTSGADQYF. The DNA of the CDR3 is TGCGCCAGCAGCGGGAGGACATCAGGGGCGGACCAGTACTTC.

The chain combines TRBV30 with TRBJ1-2; D call uncertain. V lost 4 bases and J 0 bases, leaving 9 bases between the germline ends. Germline lookup yields CDR1 GTSNPN and CDR2 SVGIG (reference sequence). The CDR3 loop spans 13 amino acids. The CDR3 sequence: CAWTSLPNYGYTF. The CDR3, as DNA: TGTGCCTGGACGAGCCTCCCTAACTATGGCTACACCTTC. Supplemented by reference TRBV30 and TRBJ1-2, the full variable domain reads SQTIHQWPATLVQPVGSPLSLECTVEGTSNPNLYWYRQAAGRGLQLLFYSVGIGQISSEVPQNLSASRPQDRQFILSSKKLLLSDSGFYLCAWTSLPNYGYTFGSGTRLTVV.

Only a few counts were recorded for this clonotype. Since a much larger clone is just one base distant, this may be a read error. In nucleotides, the CDR3 is TGTGCCAGCAGCGGGGGACGAGTTTTGGATCACACAGATACGCAGTATTTT. This translates into CASSGGRVLDHTDTQYF. The rearrangement links TRBV7-3 to TRBJ2-3; perhaps D is TRBD1 or TRBD2 (5 bases each). V lost 5 bases to trimming and J lost 2 bases, with 20 bases between them. This CDR3 comprises 17 residues. The V gene's germline CDR1 is SGHTA and CDR2 FQGTGA.

Notes on this clonotype: This clone may be a read error of a much larger clone one base away. This chain joins TRBV5-1 and TRBJ2-3; D remains unclear. This CDR3 comprises 14 residues. The germline V gene encodes CDR1 SGHRS and CDR2 YFSETQ. Trimming removed 2 bases from V and 2 bases from J, with 9 bases in between. CDR3 protein: CASSFSHVTDTQYF. In DNA, the CDR3 is TGCGCCAGCAGCTTCTCCCACGTCACAGATACGCAGTATTTT.

The V and J genes are TRBV10-3 and TRBJ2-5, with D perhaps TRBD1 (6 bases). In germline, CDR1 is ENHRY, CDR2 SYGVKD. This CDR3 contains 13 residues. The V and J ends lost 4 bases and 1 base respectively, with 7 bases between them. The CDR3 nucleotides read TGTGCCATCAGTGTACAGGGCCAAGAGACCCAGTACTTC. This translates into CAISVQGQETQYF.

The rearrangement uses TRBV6-5 and TRBJ2-1, with TRBD1 as a possible D gene (6 bases). The CDR3 covers 14 residues. Between the trimmed V and J ends, which lost 2 bases and 10 bases, there was a span of 15 bases. CDR1 MNHEY and CDR2 SVGAGI come from the germline V gene. The CDR3 protein is CASSYGWGLGEQFF. Written as DNA, the CDR3 is TGTGCCAGCAGTTACGGGTGGGGGCTCGGCGAGCAGTTCTTC.

The V call is TRBV5-6, the J call TRBJ1-5; 9 positions match TRBD1. The CDR3 runs to 16 residues. Germline V gene sequence: CDR1 SGHDT, CDR2 YYEEEE. Unmatched junction bases numbered 6, after V lost 2 bases and J lost 3 bases. The CDR3 sequence: CASSFSGTGINQPQHF. CDR3 in DNA: TGTGCCAGCAGCTTCTCCGGGACAGGGATCAATCAGCCCCAGCATTTT.

Concerning this clonotype: A much more abundant neighbour one base away suggests this may be a read error. The V and J genes are TRBV20-1 and TRBJ1-2; D uncertain. The CDR3 spans 13 residues. CDR1 DFQATT and CDR2 SNEGSKA come from the germline V gene (reference sequence). V lost 6 bases, J lost 6 bases, and 17 bases lay in between. The CDR3 region has the DNA TGCAGTGCGCATCATGGATCGAGGGATGGCTACACCTTC. It encodes CSAHHGSRDGYTF.

The CDR3 DNA reads as TGTGCCAGCAGTTTATTTGAGGGGGCGGAGACCCAGTACTTC. This translates into CASSLFEGAETQYF. The V call is TRBV27, the J call TRBJ2-7, with 7 bases matching TRBD1. The J call may be faulty, since TRBJ2-5 better matches the DNA end. Germline V gives CDR1 MNHEY, CDR2 SMNVEV (reference sequence). The CDR3 spans 14 residues.

V is TRBV12-3 or TRBV12-4 and J is TRBJ2-1, with 7 bases fitting TRBD2. The CDR3 spans 19 residues. J lost 0 bases, V lost 2 bases, and 13 bases had no gene match. The CDR3 sequence is CASSLLGEKRGSSYNEQFF. The DNA for the CDR3 is TGTGCCAGCAGTTTATTGGGGGAGAAGCGGGGCAGCTCCTACAATGAGCAGTTCTTC.

This clonotype was counted a single time. This chain connects TRBV4-2 to TRBJ2-3, with TRBD2 matching over 11 bases. CDR3 size: 20 residues. V was pared by 0 bases and J by 9 bases, with 20 bases of the junction left unmatched. The germline V gene has CDR1 LGHNA and CDR2 YNFKEQ. The chain's CDR3 is CASSQDPATSGAPSRDTQYF. The CDR3 DNA sequence: TGTGCCAGCAGCCAAGATCCCGCGACTAGCGGGGCGCCATCCCGGGACACGCAGTATTTT.